The rows below give T cell receptor beta chains drawn from one sample of a study of blood T cell repertoires in COVID-19. Sequenced by immunoSEQ multiplex PCR; TCRdb stores in-frame clones only, minus some. The table includes more than 95,000 clones, about four fifths detected once. The sequenced material came from peripheral blood. The receptor source for this set is a man aged 35 to 55 with active or convalescent COVID-19. Both conserved end residues are part of each CDR3. D genes are given only for firm matches. Not all rows give a size; the values are once, few, many and, for expanded clones, a class.

CDR3nt: TGTGCCAGCAGCCAAGTCACAATGAACACTGAAGCTTTCTTT
CDR3aa: CASSQVTMNTEAFF
abundance: -
j_gene: TRBJ1-1
d_gene: -
v_gene: TRBV3-1/TRBV3-2

CDR3nt: TGTGCTAGTGGTCCCGGGACAGGTGCTTCACCCCTCCACTTT
CDR3aa: CASGPGTGASPLHF
abundance: -
j_gene: TRBJ1-6
d_gene: TRBD1
v_gene: TRBV12-5

CDR3nt: TGTGCCAGCAGTGAAGGGTCTGAGGGTCAGGAGCCCCAGCATTTT
CDR3aa: CASSEGSEGQEPQHF
abundance: -
j_gene: TRBJ1-5
d_gene: -
v_gene: TRBV2

CDR3nt: TGTGCCAGCAGGACGACAGGAAACACTGAAGCTTTCTTT
CDR3aa: CASRTTGNTEAFF
abundance: -
j_gene: TRBJ1-1
d_gene: -
v_gene: TRBV14

CDR3nt: TGTGCCAGCAGCTACAGGGGCTCGGAGCTGTTTTTT
CDR3aa: CASSYRGSELFF
abundance: -
j_gene: TRBJ2-2
d_gene: TRBD1
v_gene: TRBV6-5

CDR3nt: TGTGCCAGCAGCAAGGGGGGGAAAGGCTATGGCTACACCTTC
CDR3aa: CASSKGGKGYGYTF
abundance: -
j_gene: TRBJ1-2
d_gene: -
v_gene: TRBV3-1/TRBV3-2

CDR3nt: TGTGCCAGCAGCTCGGGCGGGACAGGGCTCAGGGGCTACACCTTC
CDR3aa: CASSSGGTGLRGYTF
abundance: -
j_gene: TRBJ1-2
d_gene: TRBD1
v_gene: TRBV5-4

CDR3nt: TGTGCCAGCTCACCACCGTTACAGGGGGCCCACGAGCAGTACTTC
CDR3aa: CASSPPLQGAHEQYF
abundance: -
j_gene: TRBJ2-7
d_gene: TRBD1
v_gene: TRBV18

CDR3nt: TGTGCCAGCAGCTTAAGTTCAGGGGTCGGAGAGACCCAGTACTTC
CDR3aa: CASSLSSGVGETQYF
abundance: -
j_gene: TRBJ2-5
d_gene: -
v_gene: TRBV7-3

CDR3nt: TGTGCCAGCAGCTTAAGTGGGCTAGCGGGTGAGGGGCAGTTCTTC
CDR3aa: CASSLSGLAGEGQFF
abundance: -
j_gene: TRBJ2-1
d_gene: TRBD2
v_gene: TRBV7-2

CDR3nt: TGTGCCAGCAGCTCCGGACTAGCGGACGGGGAGCTGTTTTTT
CDR3aa: CASSSGLADGELFF
abundance: -
j_gene: TRBJ2-2
d_gene: TRBD2
v_gene: TRBV11-1

CDR3nt: TGTGCCATCAGTTTGACTAGCGGAAGCTCCTACAATGAGCAGTTCTTC
CDR3aa: CAISLTSGSSYNEQFF
abundance: -
j_gene: TRBJ2-1
d_gene: TRBD2
v_gene: TRBV10-3

CDR3nt: TGTGCCAGTAGTATCCCCGGGATGCGGCAGCCCCAGCATTTT
CDR3aa: CASSIPGMRQPQHF
abundance: -
j_gene: TRBJ1-5
d_gene: -
v_gene: TRBV19

CDR3nt: TGTGCCAGCAGCTTAGGGACAGGGGATCGGGAAAAACTGTTTTTT
CDR3aa: CASSLGTGDREKLFF
abundance: -
j_gene: TRBJ1-4
d_gene: TRBD1
v_gene: TRBV7-8

CDR3nt: TGTGCCAGCAGTTCCTATAGCGGGAGCTCCTACAATGAGCAGTTCTTC
CDR3aa: CASSSYSGSSYNEQFF
abundance: -
j_gene: TRBJ2-1
d_gene: TRBD2
v_gene: TRBV6-5

CDR3nt: TGTGCCAGCAGCTTAGCTGGGACAGGGGAAATTAAAGCTTTCTTT
CDR3aa: CASSLAGTGEIKAFF
abundance: -
j_gene: TRBJ1-1
d_gene: TRBD1
v_gene: TRBV5-6

CDR3nt: TGTGCCAGCAGCTTGGACAGGGGTGGGCCCGGGGAGCTGTTTTTT
CDR3aa: CASSLDRGGPGELFF
abundance: -
j_gene: TRBJ2-2
d_gene: TRBD1
v_gene: TRBV5-6

CDR3nt: TGTGCCAGCAGCTTCGGGGGGAACACTGAAGCTTTCTTT
CDR3aa: CASSFGGNTEAFF
abundance: few
j_gene: TRBJ1-1
d_gene: -
v_gene: TRBV2

CDR3nt: TGTGCCGCACTAGGGGGCCGGGGCACTGAAGCTTTCTTT
CDR3aa: CAALGGRGTEAFF
abundance: once
j_gene: TRBJ1-1
d_gene: TRBD1
v_gene: TRBV28

CDR3nt: TGTGCCAGCAGCGTAGCCTCGGGAGCCGTCTACAATGAGCAGTTCTTC
CDR3aa: CASSVASGAVYNEQFF
abundance: -
j_gene: TRBJ2-1
d_gene: -
v_gene: TRBV9

CDR3nt: TGTGCCATCAGTGAGTTACAGGGGAGCGAAAAACTGTTTTTT
CDR3aa: CAISELQGSEKLFF
abundance: few
j_gene: TRBJ1-4
d_gene: TRBD1
v_gene: TRBV10-3

CDR3nt: TGTGCCAGCAGCTTGAACAGCGAGCAGTACTTC
CDR3aa: CASSLNSEQYF
abundance: -
j_gene: TRBJ2-7
d_gene: -
v_gene: TRBV12-3/TRBV12-4

CDR3nt: TGTGCTAGTGGTTCGAGTAAAGGGGCTTCCACTGAAGCTTTCTTT
CDR3aa: CASGSSKGASTEAFF
abundance: -
j_gene: TRBJ1-1
d_gene: -
v_gene: TRBV12-5

CDR3nt: TGTGCCAGCAGTGAACTAGACAGGGGTTACAATGAGCAGTTCTTC
CDR3aa: CASSELDRGYNEQFF
abundance: -
j_gene: TRBJ2-1
d_gene: TRBD1
v_gene: TRBV6-1

CDR3nt: TGTGCCAGCAGTTACCAGGGGAAGAACACTGAAGCTTTCTTT
CDR3aa: CASSYQGKNTEAFF
abundance: -
j_gene: TRBJ1-1
d_gene: -
v_gene: TRBV6-5

CDR3nt: TGTGCCAGTAGTGCGGGACTAGCGGGTAGCTCTGGGGCCAACGTCCTGACTTTC
CDR3aa: CASSAGLAGSSGANVLTF
abundance: once
j_gene: TRBJ2-6
d_gene: TRBD2
v_gene: TRBV19

CDR3nt: TGTGCCAGCAGCTTAACAACCGGGACATTTCCCGCTCCCCTCCACTTT
CDR3aa: CASSLTTGTFPAPLHF
abundance: few
j_gene: TRBJ1-6
d_gene: -
v_gene: TRBV11-3

CDR3nt: TGTGCCAGCAGCGTCCGGGAAATTAGCAATCAGCCCCAGCATTTT
CDR3aa: CASSVREISNQPQHF
abundance: -
j_gene: TRBJ1-5
d_gene: -
v_gene: TRBV5-6

CDR3nt: TGCAGCGTCCAACAGGGGAGTAACACTGAAGCTTTCTTT
CDR3aa: CSVQQGSNTEAFF
abundance: -
j_gene: TRBJ1-1
d_gene: TRBD1
v_gene: TRBV29-1

CDR3nt: TGTGCCACCAGTGATTTCTCGGTTAGCTATGGCTACACCTTC
CDR3aa: CATSDFSVSYGYTF
abundance: -
j_gene: TRBJ1-2
d_gene: -
v_gene: TRBV24-1

CDR3nt: TGTGCCAGCATCCTCGGACAGGGGTGGACTGAGCAGTTCTTC
CDR3aa: CASILGQGWTEQFF
abundance: -
j_gene: TRBJ2-1
d_gene: TRBD1
v_gene: TRBV5-5

CDR3nt: TGTGCCAGCACCCTCTTGAGGGCCGATCAAAGTGGCTACACCTTC
CDR3aa: CASTLLRADQSGYTF
abundance: -
j_gene: TRBJ1-2
d_gene: -
v_gene: TRBV11-2

CDR3nt: TGTGCCAGCAGCTACCGACAGGGTGTTCGAGCTTTCTTT
CDR3aa: CASSYRQGVRAFF
abundance: few
j_gene: TRBJ1-1
d_gene: TRBD1
v_gene: TRBV6-5

CDR3nt: TGCGCCAGCAGCCAAGATCAGACAGGGTATGGCTACACCTTC
CDR3aa: CASSQDQTGYGYTF
abundance: once
j_gene: TRBJ1-2
d_gene: TRBD1
v_gene: TRBV4-3

CDR3nt: TGTGCCAGCAGCACTGGACACCCGAACACTGAAGCTTTCTTT
CDR3aa: CASSTGHPNTEAFF
abundance: -
j_gene: TRBJ1-1
d_gene: -
v_gene: TRBV11-1

CDR3nt: TGTGCCAGCAGCTTACGGACAGAAACCTACAATGAGCAGTTCTTC
CDR3aa: CASSLRTETYNEQFF
abundance: many
j_gene: TRBJ2-1
d_gene: -
v_gene: TRBV7-9

CDR3nt: TGTGCCAGCAGCTTCGGACAGGGGCTCGAGCAGTACTTC
CDR3aa: CASSFGQGLEQYF
abundance: -
j_gene: TRBJ2-7
d_gene: TRBD1
v_gene: TRBV28

CDR3nt: TGTGCCAGTAGTATTCGTTTAAGGGGCCCGGCCTCTGGAAACACCATATATTTT
CDR3aa: CASSIRLRGPASGNTIYF
abundance: -
j_gene: TRBJ1-3
d_gene: -
v_gene: TRBV19

CDR3nt: TGTGCCTCGACTAGGGAGGCAGGGAATTACGAGCAGTACTTC
CDR3aa: CASTREAGNYEQYF
abundance: -
j_gene: TRBJ2-7
d_gene: -
v_gene: TRBV7-2

CDR3nt: TGTGCCAGCAGTGACTCGAGCAAGGGGGCGCGGGGCTACACCTTC
CDR3aa: CASSDSSKGARGYTF
abundance: -
j_gene: TRBJ1-2
d_gene: TRBD1
v_gene: TRBV6-4

CDR3nt: TGTGCCAAACAAAGACACTTTAGTGGCGGGGAGCTGTTTTTT
CDR3aa: CAKQRHFSGGELFF
abundance: -
j_gene: TRBJ2-2
d_gene: -
v_gene: TRBV21-1

CDR3nt: TGTGCCAGCAGCTTACTGGAGGTTGGCTATGGCTACACCTTC
CDR3aa: CASSLLEVGYGYTF
abundance: -
j_gene: TRBJ1-2
d_gene: -
v_gene: TRBV7-8

CDR3nt: TGTGCCAGCTCACATGGGACAGAGCAGCCCCAGCATTTT
CDR3aa: CASSHGTEQPQHF
abundance: few
j_gene: TRBJ1-5
d_gene: TRBD1
v_gene: TRBV18

CDR3nt: TGTGCCAGCAGCAAGGGACTTGCGCCCGAATCTGGGGCCAACGTCCTGACTTTC
CDR3aa: CASSKGLAPESGANVLTF
abundance: -
j_gene: TRBJ2-6
d_gene: -
v_gene: TRBV5-4